One and the same sample provided the 11 T cell receptor beta chains below, sequenced in a study of T cell responses to AZD1222 COVID-19 vaccine. Libraries were prepared by immunoSEQ multiplex PCR; TCRdb keeps only in-frame clonotypes and omits some of them. The data show roughly 120,000 clones, around 87% seen once. The sequenced sample was peripheral blood, obtained 28 days after the second AZD1222 dose. The origin of the receptors is an adult who received the AZD1222 COVID-19 vaccine.

The chain combines TRBV7-9 with TRBJ1-1; no firm D call. Trimming cost V 3 bases and J 5 bases, with 1 base left between them. Per the germline V gene, CDR1 is SEHNR and CDR2 is FQNEAQ (reference sequence). The CDR3 length is 10 residues. In nucleotides, the CDR3 is TGTGCCAGCAGCTTTACTGAAGCTTTCTTT. This translates into CASSFTEAFF. Supplemented by reference TRBV7-9 and TRBJ1-1, the full variable domain reads DTGVSQNPRHKITKRGQNVTFRCDPISEHNRLYWYRQTLGQGPEFLTYFQNEAQLEKSRLLSDRFSAERPKGSFSTLEIQRTEQGDSAMYLCASSFTEAFFGQGTRLTVV.

This sequence joins TRBV27 and TRBJ2-1; no clear D gene. This CDR3 spans 13 amino acids. The germline V gene has CDR1 MNHEY and CDR2 SMNVEV (reference sequence). V was shortened by 8 bases and J by 4 bases, with 12 bases between the two germline ends. The CDR3 reads CASRWDLYNEQFF. CDR3 DNA sequence: TGTGCCAGCCGGTGGGATCTTTACAATGAGCAGTTCTTC.

The chain uses TRBV7-2 and TRBJ1-1, with TRBD1 as a possible D gene (5 bases). V lost 6 bases and J lost 2, with 19 bases in between. The germline CDR1 and CDR2 sequences are SGHTA and FQGNSA. The CDR3 runs to 16 residues. CDR3 amino acids: CASRTGVYPQNTEAFF. The CDR3 DNA reads TGTGCCAGCAGAACAGGAGTTTACCCACAAAACACTGAAGCTTTCTTT.

The rearrangement joins TRBV30 to TRBJ2-3; possibly TRBD2 for D (6 bases). The V and J ends lost 4 bases and 8 bases respectively, with 19 bases between them. This CDR3 contains 14 residues. Germline CDR1 and CDR2: GTSNPN and SVGIG (reference sequence). In DNA form, the CDR3 reads TGTGCCTGGACTGGCCTCGGGAGAGGTGGTACGCAGTATTTT. Translation: CAWTGLGRGGTQYF.

The chain links TRBV7-2 to TRBJ2-1; tentatively, D is TRBD2 (7 bases). V shed 1 base and J shed 5 bases, with 12 bases lying between them. Germline V CDR1 and CDR2: SGHTA, FQGNSA. There are 15 residues in the CDR3. Here the CDR3 reads CASSLVGRGDNEQFF. The CDR3 DNA reads TGTGCCAGCAGCTTAGTGGGGAGGGGGGACAATGAGCAGTTCTTC. Based on the CDR3 plus reference TRBV7-2 and TRBJ2-1, the full variable domain is GAGVSQSPSNKVTEKGKDVELRCDPISGHTALYWYRQSLGQGLEFLIYFQGNSAPDKSGLPSDRFSAERTGGSVSTLTIQRTQQEDSAVYLCASSLVGRGDNEQFFGPGTRLTVL.

The chain carries TRBV11-3 and TRBJ2-2; the D call may be TRBD1 or TRBD2 (5 bases each). This CDR3 is 14 amino acids long. The germline CDR1 and CDR2 sequences are SGHNT and YENEEA. Trimming stripped 3 bases from V and 3 bases from J, with 8 bases between. The CDR3 is CASSFRGDTGELFF. CDR3 in DNA: TGTGCCAGCAGCTTTCGAGGGGACACCGGGGAGCTGTTTTTT.

The chain carries TRBV5-6 and TRBJ2-3; 8 bases are shared with TRBD2. After removal of 2 bases from V and 2 bases from J, the junction contained 7 bases not matched to a gene. The CDR3 runs 16 residues. Germline V gene sequence: CDR1 SGHDT, CDR2 YYEEEE. The CDR3 protein is CASSFGASGSTDTQYF. The CDR3 DNA sequence: TGTGCCAGCAGCTTTGGGGCTAGCGGGTCCACAGATACGCAGTATTTT.

The rearrangement links TRBV24-1 to TRBJ2-7; D might be TRBD1 (6 bases). This CDR3 is 13 amino acids long. Germline V gives CDR1 KGHDR, CDR2 SFDVKD. Trimming shortened V by 7 bases and J by 6 bases, and 15 bases separated the two germline ends. The CDR3 sequence: CATSPTGPSEQYF. CDR3 nucleotides: TGTGCCACCAGCCCGACAGGACCCAGCGAGCAGTACTTC.

The chain combines TRBV21-1 with TRBJ2-5; TRBD1 was called by the table and not checked on the DNA. TRBV21-1 is tagged as a pseudogene. The CDR3 runs 16 residues. The CDR3 reads CASSKARKQGTETQYF. The CDR3 DNA reads as TGTGCCAGCAGCAAAGCGAGGAAACAGGGGACAGAGACCCAGTACTTC.

The chain employs TRBV30 and TRBJ1-3; no reliable D call. The CDR3 is made up of 13 amino acids. V was pared by 8 bases and J by 0 bases, with 11 bases between. Germline values: CDR1 GTSNPN, CDR2 SVGIG (reference sequence). CDR3 protein: CATSGSSGNTIYF. The DNA for the CDR3 is TGTGCCACATCGGGGAGCTCTGGAAACACCATATATTTT.

This sequence joins TRBV2 and TRBJ2-5, with 9 bases matching TRBD1. The V gene's germline CDR1 is SNHLY and CDR2 FYNNEI. CDR3 size: 14 residues. Trimming removed 11 bases from V and 5 bases from J; junction bases left unmatched: 12. In DNA, the CDR3 is TGTGCCGGAGGTTTGGGACAGGGATGGGAGACCCAGTACTTC. Encoded protein: CAGGLGQGWETQYF.